This T cell receptor beta chain was identified in a study of OX40 agonist ivuxolimab in advanced cancers. On the study more broadly: Participants could have had prior anti-PD-1, anti-PD-L1 or anti-CTLA-4 therapy, and around 40% had some. General study results and limits: Expanded peripheral T cell antigen specificity was not determined. Relative to CD4+ cells, CD8+ T cells on average had more expanded clones.

TCRdb's copy holds only in-frame clones and misses some; the assay was immunoSEQ multiplex PCR. Of tens of thousands of clones listed, 88% are singletons. Of note for this clone: Antigen specificity is unknown.

CDR3 length: 15 amino acids. In germline, CDR1 is SGHRS, CDR2 YFSETQ. J gave up 2 bases and V 4 bases, and 9 bases lay outside the gene matches. The chain combines TRBV5-1 with TRBJ2-7, with 7 bases matching TRBD1. The sequence was obtained from an adult with an advanced solid tumor such as melanoma, head and neck, liver or kidney cancer. The sample in question was CD4+ or CD8+ T cells sorted from blood, obtained in a trial of the OX40 agonist ivuxolimab. CDR3 sequence: CASSLVLGQTYEQYF. As DNA, the CDR3 is TGCGCCAGCAGCCTGGTTTTGGGACAGACCTACGAGCAGTACTTC.